Given below is one TCR beta chain in context. Looked up from germline, CDR1 is SQVTM and CDR2 is ANQGSEA. After removal of 5 bases from V and 5 bases from J, the junction contained 11 bases not matched to a gene. This CDR3 comprises 14 residues. Per the original data handling: Cell counts per sample came from amplifying reference gene primers. Profiled with immunoSEQ multiplex PCR; TCRdb holds only in-frame clones, not every one. That table furnishes V, J and clone size, whereas the DNA furnished D and trimming. Here the sample spans some 270,000 clones, roughly 85% being singletons. This sample is part of a study of blood T cell repertoires in COVID-19. The wider study: Acute and convalescent COVID-19 samples came from the United States, Italy and Spain. PBMCs, B-cell-depleted T cells, or T cells were the source of the cDNA or gDNA that made up the material.

This receptor was taken from a woman aged 70-85 years with acute or convalescent COVID-19. The sequencing sample was made of peripheral blood. The chain joins TRBV29-1 to TRBJ1-1; TRBD1 aligns across 7 bases. The chain's CDR3 is CSVKTGTGRTEAFF. Written as DNA, the CDR3 is TGCAGCGTTAAGACAGGGACGGGGAGAACTGAAGCTTTCTTT.